The clone carrying this T cell receptor beta chain was seen just once. These data originate in a study of T cells in Graves' hyperthyroidism and ophthalmopathy. V was clipped by 5 bases and J by 9 bases; unmatched bases: 10. Per the germline V gene, CDR1 is DFQATT and CDR2 is SNEGSKA (reference sequence). This CDR3 is 14 amino acids long. Graves' hyperthyroidism showing no ophthalmopathy progression within 18 months was considered stable. Diagnosis of hyperthyroidism was new in patients aged 18 to 65, and its duration was under 2 months. What was amplified from RNA transcripts were TCR beta CDR3 regions. When the TCR CDR3 underwent first-round RT-PCR, the HTBI primer set was used. One entry per CDR3 protein, called by TCRdb with MiXCR from the multiplex PCR reads. The table shows 500,000 to 750,000 distinct CDR3 sequences, with approximately 14% occurring only once.

Sequencing used blood. The source is a young woman with Graves' hyperthyroidism. This chain connects TRBV20-1 to TRBJ2-1; 10 bases map to TRBD1. DNA for the CDR3: TGCAGTGCTGTGCCCGGGACAGGGGTAGGTGAGCAGTTCTTC. Amino acid sequence: CSAVPGTGVGEQFF.